This TCR beta chain comes out of a study of graft-versus-host responses after intestinal transplantation. Overall study: Recipients got multivisceral, liver-intestinal, or isolated intestinal transplants. Anti-thymocyte globulin was used for induction in all recipients, who then took tacrolimus and steroids for approximately 3 years.

Remarks on this clone: Its antigen is as yet unknown.

Germline trimming cut 1 base from V and 0 bases from J; bases unmatched to any gene: 8. Per germline, CDR1 GTSNPN and CDR2 SVGIG (reference sequence). The CDR3 spans 17 residues. Sequencing was performed with immunoSEQ multiplex PCR; in TCRdb, only in-frame clones are kept and a portion is missing. Of 120,000 or so clones listed, roughly 95% are singletons. Study-wide findings and caveats: Recipient bone marrow held GvH clones, some seen earlier in ileum or blood.

The sample was unstimulated CD8+ T cells sorted from spleen or lymph node cells, taken before intestinal transplant. The clonotype originates from a human donor who received an intestinal transplant. This rearrangement joins TRBV30 to TRBJ2-3; 9 bases match TRBD2. The DNA of the CDR3 is TGTGCCTGGAGTGCTGCGGGAGGGTTTAAAAGCACAGATACGCAGTATTTT. Its protein product is CAWSAAGGFKSTDTQYF. The full variable domain, its missing parts supplied by reference TRBV30 and TRBJ2-3, is SQTIHQWPATLVQPVGSPLSLECTVEGTSNPNLYWYRQAAGRGLQLLFYSVGIGQISSEVPQNLSASRPQDRQFILSSKKLLLSDSGFYLCAWSAAGGFKSTDTQYFGPGTRLTVL.